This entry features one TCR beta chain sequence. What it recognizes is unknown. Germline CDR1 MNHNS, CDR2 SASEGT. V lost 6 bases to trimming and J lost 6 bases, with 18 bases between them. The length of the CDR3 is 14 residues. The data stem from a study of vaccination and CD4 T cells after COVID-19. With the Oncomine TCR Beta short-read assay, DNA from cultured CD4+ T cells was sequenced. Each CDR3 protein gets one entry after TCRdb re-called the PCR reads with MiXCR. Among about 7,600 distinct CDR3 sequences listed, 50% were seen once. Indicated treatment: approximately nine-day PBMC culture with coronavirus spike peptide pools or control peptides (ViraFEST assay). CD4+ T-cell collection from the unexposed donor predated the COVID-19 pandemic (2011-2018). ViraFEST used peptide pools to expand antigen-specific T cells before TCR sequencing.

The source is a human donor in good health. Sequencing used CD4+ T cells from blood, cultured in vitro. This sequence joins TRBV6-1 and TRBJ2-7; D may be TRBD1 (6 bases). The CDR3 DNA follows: TGTGCCAGCAGACGCACAGGGACCTCGTTCGAGCAGTACTTC. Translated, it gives CASRRTGTSFEQYF.